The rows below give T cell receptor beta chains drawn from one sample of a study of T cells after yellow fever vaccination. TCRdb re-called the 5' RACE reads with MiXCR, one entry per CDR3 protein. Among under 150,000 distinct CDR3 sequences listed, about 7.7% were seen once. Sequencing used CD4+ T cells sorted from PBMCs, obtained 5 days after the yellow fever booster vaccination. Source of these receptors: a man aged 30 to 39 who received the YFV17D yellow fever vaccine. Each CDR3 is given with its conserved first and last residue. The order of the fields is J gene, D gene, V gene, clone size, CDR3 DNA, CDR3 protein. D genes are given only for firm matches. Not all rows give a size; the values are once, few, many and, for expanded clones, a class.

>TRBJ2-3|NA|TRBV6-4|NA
TGTGCCAGCAGGGGCCTTGGGGGGAGGGGGGGAGATACGCAGTATTTT
CASRGLGGRGGDTQYF
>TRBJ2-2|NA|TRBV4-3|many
TGCGCCAGCAGCCAAGGAGGGGGTCAGGGGACCGGGGAGCTGTTTTTT
CASSQGGGQGTGELFF
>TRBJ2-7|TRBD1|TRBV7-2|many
TGTGCCAGCAGCTTAAAGGGGGCTGCCTCCTACGAGCAGTACTTC
CASSLKGAASYEQYF
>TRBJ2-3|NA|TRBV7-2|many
TGTGCCGCCCCATGGGGCGATACGCAGTATTTT
CAAPWGDTQYF
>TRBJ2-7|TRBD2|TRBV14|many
TGTGCCAGCAGCCAAGGACTAGCGGGTATCTACGAGCAGTACTTC
CASSQGLAGIYEQYF
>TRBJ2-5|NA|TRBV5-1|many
TGCGCCAGCAGGCCTAACACCGGGAGAAAAGAGACCCAGTACTTC
CASRPNTGRKETQYF
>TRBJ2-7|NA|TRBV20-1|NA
TGCAGTGCTAGAGGACTCTCCGACCGCTACGAGCAGTACTTC
CSARGLSDRYEQYF
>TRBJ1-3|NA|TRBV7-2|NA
TGTGCCAGCAGCTTGTCAGGAGTCTCTGGAAACACCATATATTTT
CASSLSGVSGNTIYF
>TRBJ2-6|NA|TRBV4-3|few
TGCGCCAGCAGCCAAGCTGGGGGGCCAGGAACTGGGGCCAACGTCCTGACTTTC
CASSQAGGPGTGANVLTF
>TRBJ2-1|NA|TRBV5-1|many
TGCGCCAGCAATGCGGGACGATACAATGAGCAGTTCTTC
CASNAGRYNEQFF